What follows are 8 T cell receptor beta chains derived from one specimen sequenced in a study of OX40 agonist ivuxolimab in advanced cancers. Profiled with immunoSEQ multiplex PCR; TCRdb holds only in-frame clones, not every one. In the table there are about 22,000 clones, roughly 84% of which are singletons. Sample: CD4+ or CD8+ T cells sorted from blood, taken in a trial of the OX40 agonist ivuxolimab. These receptors came from an adult with an advanced solid tumor such as melanoma, head and neck, liver or kidney cancer.

The chain links TRBV25-1 to TRBJ2-3; 11 positions agree with TRBD2. The V gene's germline CDR1 is MGHDK and CDR2 SYGVNS. CDR3 length equals 16 residues. Losses at the gene ends were 4 bases for V and 2 bases for J; bases not matched to a gene: 5. CDR3 coding DNA: TGTGCCAGCAGTGCTCTAGCGGGAGGCAACACAGATACGCAGTATTTT. The encoded protein is CASSALAGGNTDTQYF.

V gene TRBV7-2 combines with J gene TRBJ2-7; D is possibly TRBD1 (6 bases). Trimming stripped 5 bases from V and 6 bases from J, with 14 bases between. Germline loops: CDR1 SGHTA, CDR2 FQGNSA. This CDR3 spans 13 amino acids. The DNA for the CDR3 is TGTGCCAGCAGCCCAGACAGGAGCCGCGAGCAGTACTTC. It yields the protein CASSPDRSREQYF.

This clone was counted only a few times. The chain employs TRBV6-7 and TRBJ2-7, with D possibly being TRBD1 (6 bases). TRBV6-7 is identified as an open reading frame with a role that is uncertain. The CDR3 runs 16 residues. V was trimmed by 0 bases and J by 0 bases, leaving 12 bases between them. The DNA of the CDR3 is TGTGCCAGCAGTTACTCGGAGTGGACAGACTCCTACGAGCAGTACTTC. This gives the protein CASSYSEWTDSYEQYF.

The chain combines TRBV5-4 with TRBJ2-3; 10 bases align to TRBD2. The CDR3 runs 17 residues. The ends lost 3 bases at V and 1 base at J; junction bases unmatched: 8. The germline V gene encodes CDR1 SGHNT and CDR2 YYREEE (reference sequence). The CDR3 here is CASSSIFLAGGTDTQYF. The DNA for the CDR3 is TGTGCCAGCAGCTCCATATTCCTAGCGGGAGGCACAGATACGCAGTATTTT.

The J gene is TRBJ2-7, the V gene TRBV7-2; 14 bases line up with TRBD2. The CDR3 contains 17 residues. CDR1 and CDR2 from the germline V gene are SGHTA and FQGNSA. J was trimmed by 7 bases and V by 5 bases; bases with no gene match: 13. CDR3 nucleotide sequence: TGTGCCAGCAGCCTACCGGGACTAGCGGGAGTCGGGTGGGAGCAGTACTTC. Encoded protein: CASSLPGLAGVGWEQYF.

This clone has only one observation. This rearrangement joins TRBV27 to TRBJ1-6, with unresolved D. Per germline, CDR1 MNHEY and CDR2 SMNVEV (reference sequence). The ends were cut back, 2 bases at V and 7 bases at J, with 9 bases in the middle. CDR3 size: 14 residues. The CDR3 nucleotides are TGTGCCAGCAGTTTAGCCGCGGGGAATTCACCCCTCCACTTT. Translating gives CASSLAAGNSPLHF.

The chain has TRBV2 and TRBJ2-2, with a weak D call TRBD1 (6 bases). Germline CDR1 reads SNHLY; CDR2 reads FYNNEI. The CDR3 contains 15 residues. Trimming pared 7 bases from V and 0 bases from J, leaving 12 bases between. Here the CDR3 DNA reads TGTGCCAGCACGGGACACTTCGCGAACACCGGGGAGCTGTTTTTT. Translation gives CASTGHFANTGELFF.

This clone was detected a few times. The chain carries TRBV6-5 and TRBJ1-4; possible D gene TRBD1, 5 bases. This CDR3 has 15 residues. Germline lookup yields CDR1 MNHEY and CDR2 SVGAGI. V dropped 5 bases and J dropped 0 bases, with 10 bases sitting between them. The CDR3 DNA follows: TGTGCCAGCAGTCTCGAAGGGGCAACTAATGAAAAACTGTTTTTT. It is translated as CASSLEGATNEKLFF.